This TCR beta chain was obtained from a study of T cell responses to AZD1222 COVID-19 vaccine. Study results and caveats: Unmutated variant regions are reportedly targeted by nearly half of spike-specific TCRs.

Using immunoSEQ multiplex PCR, the repertoire was profiled, and TCRdb retains in-frame clones only, with some absent. Among about 56,000 clones listed, around nine tenths were seen once. In regard to this clone: Its antigen is not identified.

The sequences come from peripheral blood, collected 28 days after the second AZD1222 dose. The receptor was derived from an adult who received the AZD1222 COVID-19 vaccine.

The CDR3 coding sequence is TGTGCCAGCAGGACAGGTGATCAGCCCCAGCATTTT. Its protein product is CASRTGDQPQHF. The V and J genes are TRBV12-3 or TRBV12-4 and TRBJ1-5; possible D gene TRBD1, 6 bases. There are 12 residues in the CDR3. The V and J ends lost 6 bases and 5 bases respectively, with 8 bases between them.